What follows are 26 T cell receptor beta chains derived from one specimen sequenced in a study of regulatory T cells in long-lasting Graves disease. Arm-PCR of CDR3 regions and iRepertoire HTBI primers were the basis on which TCR beta libraries were built. TCRdb called the multiplex PCR reads again in MiXCR, with one record for every CDR3 protein. The sample consists of 440,000 or so distinct CDR3 sequences, more than 13% of them appearing once. Time point noted: newly diagnosed GD, antithyroid drugs for less than 3 months. With RNA extracted from PBMCs as input, the TCR library was made. This same sample was also part of a study on T cells in Graves' hyperthyroidism and ophthalmopathy.

The source was peripheral blood mononuclear cells (PBMCs), collected at new diagnosis, from a patient treated with antithyroid drugs. These receptors originate from a woman aged 25 to 39 with Graves disease.

In this sample, this clonotype turned up many times. The chain employs TRBV5-1 and TRBJ2-1; D not resolved. The CDR3 runs 13 residues. Deletions cut 2 bases from V and 6 bases from J, with 9 bases between. Germline CDR1 and CDR2: SGHRS and YFSETQ. This chain's CDR3 is CASSFWPVNEQFF. The CDR3 DNA reads TGCGCCAGCAGCTTCTGGCCAGTCAATGAGCAGTTCTTC.

This clonotype was recorded many times. The V and J genes are TRBV7-8 and TRBJ2-3; D possibly matches TRBD1 or TRBD2 (6 bases each). V shed 2 bases and J shed 0 bases, with 18 bases lying between them. CDR3 size: 18 residues. Germline values: CDR1 SGHVS, CDR2 FQNEAQ. CDR3 DNA sequence: TGTGCCAGCAGCTTACGGGGGCCGGGAGACACTAGCACAGATACGCAGTATTTT. The encoded protein is CASSLRGPGDTSTDTQYF. Full variable domain (remainder filled in from reference TRBV7-8 and TRBJ2-3): GAGVSQSPRYKVAKRGQDVALRCDPISGHVSLFWYQQALGQGPEFLTYFQNEAQLDKSGLPSDRFFAERPEGSVSTLKIQRTQQEDSAVYLCASSLRGPGDTSTDTQYFGPGTRLTVL.

This clonotype was seen many times. The CDR3, as DNA: TGTGCCACCAGTGATACTCCAAGCGGGACAGCCGATGGCTACACCTTC. This codes for CATSDTPSGTADGYTF. This chain uses TRBV24-1 with TRBJ1-2; 7 bases match TRBD1. Losses at the gene ends were 3 bases for V and 6 bases for J; bases not matched to a gene: 12. Germline CDR1 and CDR2: KGHDR and SFDVKD. CDR3 size: 16 residues.

This rearrangement joins TRBV6-1 to TRBJ2-7; no clear D gene. The V end lost 5 bases, the J end lost 6 bases, and 11 bases lay between the germline ends. CDR3 size: 12 residues. Per the germline V gene, CDR1 is MNHNS and CDR2 is SASEGT. Here the CDR3 DNA reads TGTGCCAGCAGTCGCAGCGTCCGCGAGCAGTACTTC. This codes for CASSRSVREQYF.

This clonotype was counted only a few times. This sequence joins TRBV5-1 and TRBJ1-2; D might be TRBD1 (6 bases). Between the trimmed V and J ends, which lost 7 bases and 2 bases, there was a span of 12 bases. The CDR3 contains 13 residues. From germline, CDR1 is SGHRS and CDR2 YFSETQ. The CDR3 region has the DNA TGCGCCAGCGGAGGACAGATGAACTATGGCTACACCTTC. Protein: CASGGQMNYGYTF.

This clonotype was seen repeatedly, ten times or more. V and J are TRBV20-1 and TRBJ2-1; the D gene is possibly TRBD2 (6 bases). CDR1 DFQATT and CDR2 SNEGSKA come from the germline V gene (reference sequence). V gave up 2 bases and J gave up 3 bases, with 14 bases separating them. The CDR3 covers 15 residues. CDR3 protein: CSARSVGLNYNEQFF. CDR3 DNA sequence: TGCAGTGCTAGATCTGTTGGACTAAACTACAATGAGCAGTTCTTC.

The genes are TRBV25-1 and TRBJ2-2, with 9 bases aligning to TRBD2. This CDR3 spans 17 amino acids. V dropped 8 bases and J dropped 0; count of bases not matched to a gene: 10. From germline, CDR1 is MGHDK and CDR2 SYGVNS. This CDR3 reads CASEGLAGIANTGELFF. Here the CDR3 DNA reads TGTGCCAGCGAGGGGCTAGCGGGAATCGCGAACACCGGGGAGCTGTTTTTT.

This clonotype was detected only a few times. A read error is possible here, since a much larger clone lies one base away. The CDR3 DNA reads TGTGCCAGCAGTTACTCGGGGCGGAACACTGGAGCTTTCTTT. This encodes CASSYSGRNTGAFF. The rearrangement links TRBV6-5 to TRBJ1-1, with a possible D match to TRBD1 (5 bases). From germline, CDR1 is MNHEY and CDR2 SVGAGI. There are 14 residues in the CDR3.

This clonotype was counted ten times or more. CDR3 sequence (DNA): TGCAGTGCTAGCCCGACAGGGGGCTGGTACGAGCAGTACTTC. Residues: CSASPTGGWYEQYF. The V and J genes are TRBV20-1 and TRBJ2-7; 10 bases map to TRBD1. CDR3 length: 14 amino acids. V lost 3 bases and J lost 4; bases outside the gene matches: 6. Germline V lookup: CDR1 DFQATT, CDR2 SNEGSKA (reference sequence).

This clonotype was detected only a few times. V and J are TRBV9 and TRBJ1-2, with D perhaps matching TRBD1 (6 bases). CDR1 is SGDLS, CDR2 YYNGEE, per germline. The CDR3 is 15 amino acids. The V end lost 2 bases, the J end lost 7 bases, and 18 bases lay between the germline ends. The CDR3 DNA reads TGTGCCAGCAGCGTCGAGGATGGGGGGGCAGGTGGCTACACCTTC. This gives the protein CASSVEDGGAGGYTF. Using reference TRBV9 and TRBJ1-2 for the parts outside the CDR3, the full variable domain is DSGVTQTPKHLITATGQRVTLRCSPRSGDLSVYWYQQSLDQGLQFLIQYYNGEERAKGNILERFSAQQFPDLHSELNLSSLELGDSALYFCASSVEDGGAGGYTFGSGTRLTVV.

This chain links TRBV12-3 or TRBV12-4 with TRBJ2-7; TRBD2 might be the D (7 bases). This CDR3 contains 14 residues. V was trimmed by 6 bases and J by 7 bases, leaving 19 bases between them. CDR3 in amino acids: CASSRGGGNNEQYF. The CDR3 DNA is TGTGCCAGCAGCCGAGGGGGGGGTAACAATGAGCAGTACTTC.

This clonotype was counted at least ten times. The chain carries TRBV29-1 and TRBJ2-1, with 9 bases aligning to TRBD2. CDR3 length: 12 amino acids. The V gene's germline CDR1 is SQVTM and CDR2 ANQGSEA. V shed 0 bases, J shed 13 bases, and the junction held 4 bases outside the gene matches. The CDR3 region is CSVEDPREGQFF. CDR3 sequence (DNA): TGCAGCGTTGAAGATCCGCGGGAGGGCCAGTTCTTC.

This clonotype showed up many times. The gene calls are TRBV5-6 and TRBJ2-1; D not certain. The length of the CDR3 is 12 residues. Germline V gene lookup returns CDR1 SGHDT and CDR2 YYEEEE. The germline V and J ends were trimmed by 4 bases and 9 bases, with 11 bases remaining between them. In DNA, the CDR3 is TGTGCCAGCAGCCCCGGTGCAACTGAGCAGTTCTTC. It codes for CASSPGATEQFF.

There are a few counts of this clonotype. V and J are TRBV24-1 and TRBJ2-1; 8 nucleotides line up with TRBD2. CDR3 length: 18 residues. Germline V gives CDR1 KGHDR, CDR2 SFDVKD. The V gene end was trimmed by 2 bases and the J gene end by 6 bases; junction bases not matched to a gene: 14. CDR3 sequence: CATSDSPGAGGVANEQFF. The DNA of the CDR3 is TGTGCCACCAGTGATTCCCCCGGGGCGGGAGGAGTGGCCAATGAGCAGTTCTTC.

This clonotype has ten or more counts. This rearrangement joins TRBV5-5 to TRBJ2-7, with unresolved D. This CDR3 contains 17 residues. Germline loops: CDR1 SGHKS, CDR2 YYEKEE (reference sequence). Trimming removed 5 bases at V and 0 bases at J, with 21 bases between. The CDR3 loop reads CASSLTAVGPHSYEQYF. In nucleotides, the CDR3 is TGTGCCAGCAGTTTAACCGCTGTAGGACCGCACTCCTACGAGCAGTACTTC. The full variable domain, rest sourced from reference TRBV5-5 and TRBJ2-7, is DAGVTQSPTHLIKTRGQQVTLRCSPISGHKSVSWYQQVLGQGPQFIFQYYEKEERGRGNFPDRFSARQFPNYSSELNVNALLLGDSALYLCASSLTAVGPHSYEQYFGPGTRLTVT.

This clonotype was seen many times. The genes are TRBV6-1 and TRBJ2-7; D tentatively reads TRBD1 or TRBD2 (5 bases each). Germline values: CDR1 MNHNS, CDR2 SASEGT. The V end lost 7 bases, the J end lost 0 bases, and 19 bases lay between the germline ends. The CDR3 has 16 amino acids. The CDR3 coding sequence is TGTGCCAGCATTCCACTGGGAGTGGGGCCCTCCTACGAGCAGTACTTC. This sequence encodes CASIPLGVGPSYEQYF.

This clonotype was recorded at least ten times. V usage is TRBV20-1 and J usage is TRBJ2-1; 10 nucleotides align to TRBD2. CDR1 and CDR2 from the germline V gene are DFQATT and SNEGSKA (reference sequence). The CDR3 runs to 13 residues. Trimming cost V 2 bases and J 5 bases; bases outside gene matches: 0. The CDR3 loop is CSARLAGDNEQFF. The CDR3 bases are TGCAGTGCTAGACTAGCGGGAGACAATGAGCAGTTCTTC.

Turning to this clonotype: Since a much larger clone is just one base distant, this may be a read error. The chain has TRBV6-5 and TRBJ2-5; D possibly uses TRBD1 or TRBD2 (6 bases each). TRBJ2-1 explains the end of the DNA better; the J call may be wrong. Germline V gene sequence: CDR1 MNHEY, CDR2 SVGAGI. The CDR3 sequence is 21 residues long. The CDR3 DNA is TGTGCCAGCAGTTACGTCACCCCAGGACAGCAATTAGCGGACATCTCCTACGAGCAGTTCTTC. Translation: CASSYVTPGQQLADISYEQFF.

The V gene is TRBV6-1, the J gene TRBJ2-1; 10 nucleotides line up with TRBD1. The V gene's germline CDR1 is MNHNS and CDR2 SASEGT. This CDR3 has 13 amino acids. Trimming cost V 8 bases and J 6 bases; bases outside gene matches: 4. CDR3 loop: CASWRQGANEQFF. CDR3 coding DNA: TGTGCCAGCTGGAGACAGGGGGCCAATGAGCAGTTCTTC.

This clonotype was recorded many times. The chain has TRBV5-6 and TRBJ1-1, with D unclear. Trimming stripped 3 bases from V and 1 base from J, with 10 bases between. This CDR3 is 14 amino acids long. The germline CDR1 and CDR2 sequences are SGHDT and YYEEEE. The CDR3 reads CASSWGPGNTEAFF. The CDR3 nucleotides read TGTGCCAGCAGCTGGGGTCCAGGGAACACTGAAGCTTTCTTT.

This clonotype was observed at least ten times. This chain connects TRBV12-3 or TRBV12-4 to TRBJ2-7; D possibly uses TRBD1 or TRBD2 (5 bases each). Between the trimmed V and J ends, which lost 2 bases and 0 bases, there was a span of 14 bases. The CDR3 extends over 16 amino acids. The CDR3 sequence: CASSLFGAPRSYEQYF. CDR3 sequence (DNA): TGTGCCAGCAGTTTATTCGGGGCCCCCCGCTCCTACGAGCAGTACTTC.

At least ten counts were recorded for this clonotype. The CDR3 DNA is TGTGCCATCAAGGTGGCGGGACACTCCTACAATGAGCAGTTCTTC. Translated, it gives CAIKVAGHSYNEQFF. The chain carries TRBV10-3 and TRBJ2-1; the D gene could be TRBD1 or TRBD2 (6 bases each). Trimming took off 7 bases at V and 0 bases at J, with 13 bases between the two ends. The CDR3 totals 15 residues. Germline V gene data show CDR1 as ENHRY and CDR2 as SYGVKD.

This clonotype was recorded a few times. The J gene is TRBJ1-6, the V gene TRBV20-1; a weak D match, TRBD1 (5 bases). The CDR3 length is 14 residues. Germline lookup yields CDR1 DFQATT and CDR2 SNEGSKA (reference sequence). Deletions cut 6 bases from V and 8 bases from J, with 17 bases between. CDR3 bases: TGCAGTGCGGTACAGGCAAATGATCATTCACCCCTCCACTTT. Translating gives CSAVQANDHSPLHF.

This clonotype appeared many times. The chain joins TRBV2 to TRBJ1-1, with D perhaps matching TRBD1 (6 bases). The CDR3 loop spans 15 amino acids. The germline gives CDR1 SNHLY, CDR2 FYNNEI. The V end lost 7 bases, the J end lost 4 bases, and 19 bases lay between the germline ends. The CDR3 sequence: CASKVRGQEATEAFF. Written as DNA, the CDR3 is TGTGCCAGCAAGGTTCGGGGGCAGGAAGCCACTGAAGCTTTCTTT.

A remark on this clonotype: This could be a read error, since a much larger clone is one nucleotide away. The chain joins TRBV20-1 to TRBJ2-7, with 11 bases that match TRBD2. Germline CDR1 reads DFQATT; CDR2 reads SNEGSKA (reference sequence). The CDR3 loop spans 15 amino acids. The J segment lost 0 bases and the V segment lost 0 bases, leaving 1 base of the junction unmatched. The CDR3 nucleotides are TGCAGTGCTAGAGATCTAGCGGGAGGCTCCTACGAGCAGTACTTC. Translation gives CSARDLAGGSYEQYF.

The sample holds many counts of this clonotype. V usage is TRBV20-1 and J usage is TRBJ1-3, with 9 bases that match TRBD1. CDR1 is DFQATT and CDR2 is SNEGSKA in the germline V gene (reference sequence). The trim removed 2 bases at V and 2 bases at J, leaving 1 base unmatched. The CDR3 has 14 amino acids. This CDR3 is CSARRTGAGNTIYF. Here the CDR3 DNA reads TGCAGTGCTAGACGGACAGGGGCTGGAAACACCATATATTTT.